A selection of T cell receptor beta chains follows, all from one sample in a study of shared clonotypes between healthy human individuals. This table comes from immunoSEQ multiplex PCR, and its TCRdb copy is limited to in-frame clones, with some not included. The data show about 770,000 clones, roughly two thirds seen once. The sample comprised memory CD4+ T cells sorted from blood. Receptors were obtained from a woman aged 25 to 45 in good health. CDR3s include the opening cysteine and the closing phenylalanine or tryptophan. D genes are given only for firm matches. Size tells how often a clone was seen (once, few, many) or the class of an expanded clone, and some rows leave it out.

TRBJ2-2 | . | TRBV5-4 | TRBD2 | CASSLTRGALAGVGGELFF | TGTGCCAGCAGCTTGACCCGGGGAGCCCTAGCGGGAGTTGGCGGGGAGCTGTTTTTT
TRBJ2-7 | . | TRBV4-2 | TRBD2 | CASSQVKREGRAYEQYF | TGTGCCAGCAGCCAAGTAAAGCGGGAGGGCCGGGCCTACGAGCAGTACTTC
TRBJ2-3 | . | TRBV10-1 | . | CASHTKQGHTQYF | TGCGCCAGCCATACCAAACAGGGACATACGCAGTATTTT
TRBJ2-2 | few | TRBV28 | . | CASRTGTTGELFF | TGTGCCAGCAGAACAGGGACCACCGGGGAGCTGTTTTTT
TRBJ2-1 | few | TRBV7-2 | . | CASSLWQGNEQFF | TGTGCCAGCAGCTTATGGCAGGGCAATGAGCAGTTCTTC
TRBJ1-4 | . | TRBV7-9 | . | CASSFRQGLGEKLFF | TGTGCCAGCAGCTTTCGGCAGGGGCTCGGGGAAAAACTGTTTTTT
TRBJ2-3 | once | TRBV14 | TRBD2 | CASSHRTSGVRDTQYF | TGTGCCAGCAGCCACAGGACTAGCGGAGTCAGGGATACGCAGTATTTT
TRBJ2-7 | . | TRBV14 | TRBD1 | CASSPLKGTGVNEQYF | TGTGCCAGCAGTCCACTTAAGGGGACAGGGGTTAACGAGCAGTACTTC
TRBJ2-7 | . | TRBV19 | . | CATPAYEQYF | TGTGCCACCCCTGCCTACGAGCAGTACTTC
TRBJ2-5 | . | TRBV5-1 | . | CASSYFGLGETQYF | TGCGCCAGCAGCTACTTCGGCTTGGGAGAGACCCAGTACTTC
TRBJ1-2 | . | TRBV6-1 | TRBD1 | CASSATRGQAANYGYTF | TGTGCCAGCAGTGCCACCAGGGGACAGGCCGCTAACTATGGCTACACCTTC
TRBJ1-2 | many | TRBV27 | . | CASSVSTNYGYTF | TGTGCCAGCAGCGTCAGTACTAACTATGGCTACACCTTC
TRBJ1-1 | . | TRBV7-9 | . | CASSLGQGGNTEAFF | TGTGCCAGCAGCTTAGGGCAGGGAGGGAACACTGAAGCTTTCTTT
TRBJ2-2 | once | TRBV19 | . | CASSIRGQEWNTGELFF | TGTGCCAGTAGTATTCGCGGGCAGGAATGGAACACCGGGGAGCTGTTTTTT
TRBJ1-2 | . | TRBV5-1 | . | CASSPDGGAANYGYTF | TGCGCCAGCAGCCCGGACGGGGGGGCAGCTAACTATGGCTACACCTTC
TRBJ2-7 | . | TRBV25-1 | . | CASSRDTTYEQYF | TGTGCCAGCAGCAGGGACACAACCTACGAGCAGTACTTC
TRBJ1-2 | . | TRBV5-6 | . | CASSLGLEGGYTF | TGTGCCAGCAGCTTGGGCCTGGAAGGGGGCTACACCTTC
TRBJ2-7 | . | TRBV7-2 | TRBD2 | CASSLPTSGRNEQYF | TGTGCCAGCAGCTTGCCGACTAGCGGGAGAAACGAGCAGTACTTC
TRBJ2-5 | . | TRBV5-1 | . | CASSDTTGLRETQYF | TGCGCCAGCAGCGATACCACAGGGTTGAGGGAGACCCAGTACTTC
TRBJ2-1 | . | TRBV5-1 | TRBD2 | CASSLAGRAYNEQFF | TGCGCCAGCAGCTTGGCCGGGAGGGCCTACAATGAGCAGTTCTTC
TRBJ2-3 | . | TRBV7-9 | . | CASSLLHSTDTQYF | TGTGCCAGCAGCTTACTTCATAGCACAGATACGCAGTATTTT
TRBJ2-1 | . | TRBV19 | . | CASSIFGTRGNEQFF | TGTGCCAGTAGTATCTTTGGGACCCGGGGAAATGAGCAGTTCTTC
TRBJ2-2 | once | TRBV6-6 | . | CASSYNTGELFF | TGTGCCAGCAGTTACAACACCGGGGAGCTGTTTTTT
TRBJ2-2 | . | TRBV18 | TRBD1 | CASSQTGSRTGELFF | TGTGCCAGCTCACAGACAGGGTCTCGGACCGGGGAGCTGTTTTTT